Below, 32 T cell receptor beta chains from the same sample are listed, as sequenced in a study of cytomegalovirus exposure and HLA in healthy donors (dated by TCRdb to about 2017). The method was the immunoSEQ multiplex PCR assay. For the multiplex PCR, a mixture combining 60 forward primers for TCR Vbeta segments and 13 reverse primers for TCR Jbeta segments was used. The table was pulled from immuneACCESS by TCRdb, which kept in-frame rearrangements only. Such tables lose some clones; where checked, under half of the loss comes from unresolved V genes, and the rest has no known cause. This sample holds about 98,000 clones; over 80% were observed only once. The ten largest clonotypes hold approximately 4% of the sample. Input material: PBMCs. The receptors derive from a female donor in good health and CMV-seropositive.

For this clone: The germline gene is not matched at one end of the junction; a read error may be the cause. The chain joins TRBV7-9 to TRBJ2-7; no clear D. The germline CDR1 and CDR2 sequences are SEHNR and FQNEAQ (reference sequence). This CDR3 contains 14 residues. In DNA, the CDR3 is TGTTCCAGCAGCTTAGATCCCATCTCCTACGAGCAGTACTTC. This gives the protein CSSSLDPISYEQYF.

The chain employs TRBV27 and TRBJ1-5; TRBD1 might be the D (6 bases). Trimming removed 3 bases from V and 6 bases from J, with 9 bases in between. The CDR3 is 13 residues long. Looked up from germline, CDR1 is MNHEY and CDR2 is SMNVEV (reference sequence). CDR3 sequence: CASSFDRFQPQHF. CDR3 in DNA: TGTGCCAGCAGTTTTGACAGGTTTCAGCCCCAGCATTTT.

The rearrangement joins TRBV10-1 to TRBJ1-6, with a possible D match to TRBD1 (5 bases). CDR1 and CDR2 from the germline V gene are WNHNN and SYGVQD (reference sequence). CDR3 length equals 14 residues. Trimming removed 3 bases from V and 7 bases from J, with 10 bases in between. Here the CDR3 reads CASSEFRANSPLHF. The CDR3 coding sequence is TGCGCCAGCAGTGAATTCAGGGCGAATTCACCCCTCCACTTT.

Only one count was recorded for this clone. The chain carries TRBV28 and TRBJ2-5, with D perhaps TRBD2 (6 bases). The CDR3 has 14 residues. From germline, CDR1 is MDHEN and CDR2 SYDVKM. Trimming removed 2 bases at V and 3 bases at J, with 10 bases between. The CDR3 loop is CASSLVEGKETQYF. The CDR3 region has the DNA TGTGCCAGCAGTTTAGTGGAGGGAAAAGAGACCCAGTACTTC.

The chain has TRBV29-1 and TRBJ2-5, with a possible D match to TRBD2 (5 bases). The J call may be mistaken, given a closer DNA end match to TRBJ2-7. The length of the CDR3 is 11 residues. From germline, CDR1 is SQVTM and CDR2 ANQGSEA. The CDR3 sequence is CSVFGVYEQYF. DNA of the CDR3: TGCAGCGTTTTCGGGGTCTACGAGCAGTACTTC.

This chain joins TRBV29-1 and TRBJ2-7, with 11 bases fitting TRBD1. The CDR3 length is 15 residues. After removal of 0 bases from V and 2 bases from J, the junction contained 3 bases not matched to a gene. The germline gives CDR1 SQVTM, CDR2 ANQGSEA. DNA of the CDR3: TGCAGCGTTGAAGATCGGGACAGGGGGGCCTACGAGCAGTACTTC. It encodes CSVEDRDRGAYEQYF.

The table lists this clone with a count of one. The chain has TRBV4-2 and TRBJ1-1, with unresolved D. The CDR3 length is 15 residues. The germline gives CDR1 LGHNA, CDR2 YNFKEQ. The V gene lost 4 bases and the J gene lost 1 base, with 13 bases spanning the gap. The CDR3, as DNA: TGTGCCAGCAGCCCGTCCCCGGGTGAGAACACTGAAGCTTTCTTT. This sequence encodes CASSPSPGENTEAFF.

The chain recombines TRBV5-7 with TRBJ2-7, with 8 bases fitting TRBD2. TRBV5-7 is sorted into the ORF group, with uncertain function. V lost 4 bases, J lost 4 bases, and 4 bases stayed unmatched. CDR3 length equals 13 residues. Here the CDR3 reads CASSRGTRYEQYF. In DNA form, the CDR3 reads TGTGCCAGCAGCCGAGGGACTAGATACGAGCAGTACTTC.

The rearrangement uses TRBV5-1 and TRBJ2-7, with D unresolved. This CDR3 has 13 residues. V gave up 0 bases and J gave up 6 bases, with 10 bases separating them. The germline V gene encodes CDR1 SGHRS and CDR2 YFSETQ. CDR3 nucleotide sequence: TGCGCCAGCAGCTTGGAGACATCTTTCGAGCAGTACTTC. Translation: CASSLETSFEQYF.

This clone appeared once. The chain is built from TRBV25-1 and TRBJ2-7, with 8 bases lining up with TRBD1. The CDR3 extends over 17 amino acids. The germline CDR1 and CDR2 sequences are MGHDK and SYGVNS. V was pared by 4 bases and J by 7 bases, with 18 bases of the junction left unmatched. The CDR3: CASSVRGQGLRVMEQYF. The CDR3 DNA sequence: TGTGCCAGCAGTGTACGAGGACAGGGCCTCCGAGTGATGGAGCAGTACTTC.

The CDR3 region is CASSQNFPGGTEAFF. The CDR3 DNA is TGTGCCAGCAGCCAAAATTTTCCAGGGGGCACTGAAGCTTTCTTT. The V and J genes are TRBV4-2 and TRBJ1-1; TRBD1 aligns across 7 bases. Germline assignment: CDR1 LGHNA and CDR2 YNFKEQ. This CDR3 spans 15 amino acids. Unmatched junction bases numbered 7, after V lost 2 bases and J lost 4 bases.

The DNA of the CDR3 is TGTGCCAGCAGCTCTACAGGGGGCGGAGAGACCCAGTACTTC. Residues: CASSSTGGGETQYF. This chain links TRBV9 with TRBJ2-5, with TRBD1 matching over 9 bases. Germline-derived CDR1 and CDR2 are SGDLS and YYNGEE. J was trimmed by 4 bases and V by 4 bases; bases with no gene match: 5. This CDR3 spans 14 amino acids.

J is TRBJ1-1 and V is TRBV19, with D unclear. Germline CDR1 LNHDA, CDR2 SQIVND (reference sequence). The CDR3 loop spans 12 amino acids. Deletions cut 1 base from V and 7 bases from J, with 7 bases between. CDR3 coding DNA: TGTGCCAGTAGTATAGGGGCGGGTGAAGCTTTCTTT. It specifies CASSIGAGEAFF.

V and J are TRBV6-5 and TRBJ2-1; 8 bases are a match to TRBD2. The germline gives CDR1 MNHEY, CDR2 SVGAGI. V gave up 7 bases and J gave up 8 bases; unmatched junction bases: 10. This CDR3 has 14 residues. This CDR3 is CASTVLAGSHEQFF. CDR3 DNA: TGTGCCAGCACCGTGTTAGCGGGAAGCCATGAGCAGTTCTTC.

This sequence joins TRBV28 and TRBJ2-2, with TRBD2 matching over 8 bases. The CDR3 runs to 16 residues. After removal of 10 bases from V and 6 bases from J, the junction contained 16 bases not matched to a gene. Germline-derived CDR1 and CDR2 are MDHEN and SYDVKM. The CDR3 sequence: CATKLVAGSPAGELFF. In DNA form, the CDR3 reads TGTGCCACCAAACTCGTAGCGGGAAGTCCTGCCGGGGAGCTGTTTTTT.

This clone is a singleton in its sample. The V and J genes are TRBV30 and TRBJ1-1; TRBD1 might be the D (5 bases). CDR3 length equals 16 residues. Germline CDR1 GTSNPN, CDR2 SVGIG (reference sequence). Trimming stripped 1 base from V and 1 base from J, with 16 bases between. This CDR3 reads CAWSGPEQTGNTEAFF. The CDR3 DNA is TGTGCCTGGAGTGGACCAGAACAAACAGGGAACACTGAAGCTTTCTTT.

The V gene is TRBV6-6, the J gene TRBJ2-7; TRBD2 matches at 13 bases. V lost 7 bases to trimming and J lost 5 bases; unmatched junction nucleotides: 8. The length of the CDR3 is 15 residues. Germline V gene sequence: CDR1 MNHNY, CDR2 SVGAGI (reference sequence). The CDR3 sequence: CASTAGTSGINEQYF. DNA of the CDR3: TGTGCCAGCACCGCCGGGACTAGCGGGATTAACGAGCAGTACTTC.

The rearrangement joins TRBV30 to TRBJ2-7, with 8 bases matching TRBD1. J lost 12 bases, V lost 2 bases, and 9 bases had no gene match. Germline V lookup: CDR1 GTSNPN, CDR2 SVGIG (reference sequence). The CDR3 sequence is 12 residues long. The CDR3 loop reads CAWSPRQGWLYF. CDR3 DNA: TGTGCCTGGAGTCCACGACAGGGGTGGCTGTACTTC.

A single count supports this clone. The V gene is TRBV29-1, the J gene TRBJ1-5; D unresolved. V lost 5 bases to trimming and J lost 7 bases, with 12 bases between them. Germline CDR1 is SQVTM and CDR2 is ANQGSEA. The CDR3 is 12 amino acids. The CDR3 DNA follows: TGCAGCGTTCAATGGGCAGACCAGCCCCAGCATTTT. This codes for CSVQWADQPQHF.

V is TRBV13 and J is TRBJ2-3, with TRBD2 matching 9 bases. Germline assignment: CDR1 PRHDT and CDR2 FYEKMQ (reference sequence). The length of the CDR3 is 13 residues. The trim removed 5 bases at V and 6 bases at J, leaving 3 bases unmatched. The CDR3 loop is CASSRLAVDTQYF. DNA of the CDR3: TGTGCCAGCAGCCGACTAGCGGTGGATACGCAGTATTTT.

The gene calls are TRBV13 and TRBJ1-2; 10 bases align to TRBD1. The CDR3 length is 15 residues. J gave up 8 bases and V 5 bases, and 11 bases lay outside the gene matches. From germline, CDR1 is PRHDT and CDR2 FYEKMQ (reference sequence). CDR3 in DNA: TGTGCCAGCAGCGAGACACCCGGGACAGGGGTAGGCTACACCTTC. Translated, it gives CASSETPGTGVGYTF.

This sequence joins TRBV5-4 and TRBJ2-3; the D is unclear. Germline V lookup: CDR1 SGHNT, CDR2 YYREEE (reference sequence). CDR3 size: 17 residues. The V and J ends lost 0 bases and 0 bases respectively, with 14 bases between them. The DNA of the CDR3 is TGTGCCAGCAGCTTGGACCCCCTGCGGTGGAGCACAGATACGCAGTATTTT. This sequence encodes CASSLDPLRWSTDTQYF.

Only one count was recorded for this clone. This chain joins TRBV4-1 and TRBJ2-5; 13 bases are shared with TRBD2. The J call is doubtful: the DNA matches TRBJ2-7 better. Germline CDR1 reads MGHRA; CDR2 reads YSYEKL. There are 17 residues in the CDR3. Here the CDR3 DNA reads TGCGCCAGCAGCCGAACTAGCGGGGGGGAATTCTCCTACGAGCAGTACTTC. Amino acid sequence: CASSRTSGGEFSYEQYF.

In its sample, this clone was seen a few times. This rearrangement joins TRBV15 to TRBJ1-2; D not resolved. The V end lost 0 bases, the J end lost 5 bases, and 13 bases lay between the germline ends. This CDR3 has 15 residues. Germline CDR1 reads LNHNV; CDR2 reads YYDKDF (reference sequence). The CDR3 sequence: CATSRDLIQLYGYTF. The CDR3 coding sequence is TGTGCCACCAGCAGAGATCTAATACAGTTATATGGCTACACCTTC.

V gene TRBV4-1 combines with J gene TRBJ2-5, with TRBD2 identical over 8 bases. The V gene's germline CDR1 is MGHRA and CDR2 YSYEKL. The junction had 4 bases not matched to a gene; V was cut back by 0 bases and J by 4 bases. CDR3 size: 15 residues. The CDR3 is CASSQDGAGGETQYF. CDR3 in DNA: TGCGCCAGCAGCCAAGATGGGGCGGGGGGAGAGACCCAGTACTTC.

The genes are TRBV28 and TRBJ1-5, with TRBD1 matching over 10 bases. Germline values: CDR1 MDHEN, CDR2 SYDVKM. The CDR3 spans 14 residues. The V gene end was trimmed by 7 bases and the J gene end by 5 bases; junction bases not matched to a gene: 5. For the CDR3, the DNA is TGTGCCAGCACCGGGACAGGGGACTATCAGCCCCAGCATTTT. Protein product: CASTGTGDYQPQHF.

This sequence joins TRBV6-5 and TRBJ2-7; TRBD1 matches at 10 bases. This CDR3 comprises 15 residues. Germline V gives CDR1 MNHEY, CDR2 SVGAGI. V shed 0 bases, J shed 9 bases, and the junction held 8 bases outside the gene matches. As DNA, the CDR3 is TGTGCCAGCAGTTACTCCGAGACAGGGGGCGTTGGGCAGTACTTC. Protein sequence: CASSYSETGGVGQYF.

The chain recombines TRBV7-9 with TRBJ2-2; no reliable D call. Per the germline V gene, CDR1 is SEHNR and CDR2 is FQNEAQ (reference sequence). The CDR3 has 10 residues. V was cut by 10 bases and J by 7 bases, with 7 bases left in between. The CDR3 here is CATLLGELFF. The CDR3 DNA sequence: TGTGCCACCCTCCTCGGGGAGCTGTTTTTT.

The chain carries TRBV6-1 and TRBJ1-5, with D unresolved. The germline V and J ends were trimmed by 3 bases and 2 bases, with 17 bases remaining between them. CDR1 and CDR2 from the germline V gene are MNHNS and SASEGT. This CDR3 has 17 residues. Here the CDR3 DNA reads TGTGCCAGCAGTGAGTCCGCGTCTAGGCTGGGCAATCAGCCCCAGCATTTT. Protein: CASSESASRLGNQPQHF.

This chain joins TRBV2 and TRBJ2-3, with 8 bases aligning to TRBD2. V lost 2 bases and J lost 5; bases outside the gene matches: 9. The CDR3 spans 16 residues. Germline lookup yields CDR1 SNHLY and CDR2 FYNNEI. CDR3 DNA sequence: TGTGCCAGCAGTGAAATAGCGGGAACAGTTATAGATACGCAGTATTTT. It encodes CASSEIAGTVIDTQYF.

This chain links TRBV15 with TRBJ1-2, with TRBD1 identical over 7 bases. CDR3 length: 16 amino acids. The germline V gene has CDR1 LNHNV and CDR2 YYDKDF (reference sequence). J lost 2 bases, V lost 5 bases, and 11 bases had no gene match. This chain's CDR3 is CATSGTRDSVNYGYTF. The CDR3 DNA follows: TGTGCCACCAGCGGAACCCGGGACAGCGTAAACTATGGCTACACCTTC.

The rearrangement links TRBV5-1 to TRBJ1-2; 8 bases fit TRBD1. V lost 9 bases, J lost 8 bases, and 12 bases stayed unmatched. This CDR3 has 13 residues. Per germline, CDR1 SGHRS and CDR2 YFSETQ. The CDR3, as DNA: TGCGCCACAACCGCGGACAGGGTTGGAGGCTACACCTTC. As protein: CATTADRVGGYTF. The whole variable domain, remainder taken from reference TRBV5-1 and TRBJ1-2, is KAGVTQTPRYLIKTRGQQVTLSCSPISGHRSVSWYQQTPGQGLQFLFEYFSETQRNKGNFPGRFSGRQFSNSRSEMNVSTLELGDSALYLCATTADRVGGYTFGSGTRLTVV.